The source of this TCR beta chain is a study of cytomegalovirus exposure and HLA in healthy donors. As for the study in general: In a later analysis, it was reported that the approximately 120 validation repertoires had been produced on the same platform as the roughly 700 repertoires belonging to the first cohort.

V lost 9 bases and J 6 bases, leaving 18 bases between the germline ends. The CDR3 length is 13 residues. From germline, CDR1 is MRHNA and CDR2 SNTAGT. The donors were in the approximately 120-subject validation cohort, distinct from the approximately 700-subject first cohort. Some clones are missing from TCRdb's copy, which holds only in-frame ones; the method was immunoSEQ multiplex PCR. The sample has about 98,000 clones, more than 75% seen once; the top ten hold around 6.3%. The origin of this receptor is a man younger than 35 in good health and CMV-seropositive. Sequences were obtained from PBMCs. The chain couples TRBV6-4 to TRBJ2-7; D is possibly TRBD1 (6 bases). The DNA for the CDR3 is TGTGCCAGTTCTGAGCACCAGGGGTCCGAGCAGTACTTC. It codes for CASSEHQGSEQYF.